This TCR beta chain appears in the sequencing data of a study of lymphopenia after photon versus proton radiotherapy. General observations from the study: Authors raise, but do not show, better survival with proton therapy. After lymphocyte nadir, photon-treated repertoires showed oligoclonal expansion, especially CD8+ Temra. Relative stability marked proton patients; photon patients lost diversity and naive cells. Larger post-nadir TCR diversity loss correlated inversely with survival in deceased patients.

On this clone: Its antigen is undetermined.

Profiling relied on immunoSEQ multiplex PCR, and the TCRdb table lists in-frame clones only, not all of them. The sample has roughly 67,000 clones, roughly 93% seen once. CDR3 length: 15 amino acids. The ends lost 0 bases at V and 3 bases at J; junction bases unmatched: 5. CDR1 SGHAT and CDR2 FQNNGV come from the germline V gene. This chain connects TRBV11-2 to TRBJ2-7, with TRBD2 identical over 7 bases. The sequence was obtained from a woman aged 70-85 years with pancreatic cancer. The specimen was peripheral blood, collected from a patient treated with photon-based radiotherapy. The CDR3 sequence is CASSLDMGGRYEQYF. The CDR3 DNA is TGTGCCAGCAGCTTAGATATGGGAGGGCGCTACGAGCAGTACTTC. The full variable domain, rest sourced from reference TRBV11-2 and TRBJ2-7, is EAGVAQSPRYKIIEKRQSVAFWCNPISGHATLYWYQQILGQGPKLLIQFQNNGVVDDSQLPKDRFSAERLKGVDSTLKIQPAKLEDSAVYLCASSLDMGGRYEQYFGPGTRLTVT.